These 22 T cell receptor delta chains were sequenced from one sample in a study of gamma-delta chains in newborns, infants, children. TCRdb re-called the reads through CATT. The sample includes 2,000 or so delta-chain clones, roughly 0.99% seen only once; the top ten take over 12%. The sequenced material came from blood. The receptor source for this set is a child who was a newborn, infant or young child, either healthy, febrile or measles-vaccinated (not recorded which).

This clone was counted between two and nine times. TCRdb attributes to this sequence the protein of a much larger clone, which differs from the DNA translation at residue 3; a read error is likely, and the protein displayed is translated from the DNA. J is TRDJ3 and V is TRDV2; possible D gene TRDD3, 5 bases. In germline, CDR1 is GEAIGNYY, CDR2 EKD. The CDR3 spans 19 residues. CDR3 protein: CARDPILGDLSWDTRQMFF. The CDR3 DNA reads TGTGCCCGTGACCCCATACTAGGGGACCTCTCCTGGGACACCCGACAGATGTTTTTC.

This clone has a handful of counts. TCRdb's protein, taken from a much larger clone, differs from this DNA's translation at residue 8, likely owing to a read error; the protein displayed comes from the DNA. The rearrangement uses TRDV2 and TRDJ2, with TRDD3 matching over 8 bases. This CDR3 contains 15 residues. CDR1 and CDR2 (germline): GEAIGNYY, EKD. Trimming took 0 bases from V and 7 from J; bases not matched to a gene: 6. The CDR3 sequence: CACDTWGMRGAQLFF. The CDR3 DNA reads as TGTGCCTGTGACACCTGGGGGATGCGAGGAGCACAACTCTTCTTT.

Turning to this clone: TCRdb pairs this DNA with a much larger clone's protein that differs at residue 8, likely a read error; the protein shown was translated from the DNA. J is TRDJ1 and V is TRDV2; TRDD3 matches at 7 bases. The V segment lost 3 bases and the J segment 0 bases; nucleotides outside the gene matches: 12. Germline V CDR1 and CDR2: GEAIGNYY, EKD. This CDR3 region has 17 residues. The CDR3 reads CACDALLEDTYTDKLIF. The DNA for the CDR3 is TGTGCCTGTGACGCCCTACTGGAGGATACGTACACCGATAAACTCATCTTT.

A few counts support this clone. This probably arose from a read error, given a far larger clone one base away. The J gene is TRDJ3, the V gene TRDV2; the match to TRDD3 covers 8 bases. The CDR3 has 21 amino acids. J gave up 0 bases and V 2 bases, and 14 bases lay outside the gene matches. Germline lookup yields CDR1 GEAIGNYY and CDR2 EKD. DNA of the CDR3: TGTGCCTGTGACAAAGTACTGGGGGCCTCATCCAGCTCCTGGGACACCCGACAGATGTTTTTC. Amino acids: CACDKVLGASSSSWDTRQMFF.

This clone is categorized as medium-sized (0.01 to 0.1%). At the DNA level, this CDR3 is encoded by other sequences in the same sample as well. V and J are TRDV2 and TRDJ3; 9 nucleotides agree with TRDD3. V trimming: 1 base; J trimming: 2 bases; junction bases outside the gene matches: 2. Germline CDR1 GEAIGNYY, CDR2 EKD. The CDR3 covers 17 residues. The CDR3 region is CACDTVGDTWDTRQMFF. CDR3 sequence (DNA): TGTGCCTGTGACACGGTGGGGGATACCTGGGACACCCGACAGATGTTTTTC.

This clone has more than one count but fewer than ten. The protein held in TCRdb is that of a much larger clone and does not match this DNA's translation at residue 6, likely because of a read error; the protein shown is translated from the DNA. The CDR3 is CACDTVLGDAQLFF. In DNA, the CDR3 is TGTGCCTGTGACACCGTACTGGGGGATGCACAACTCTTCTTT. The rearrangement joins TRDV2 to TRDJ2; 10 bases map to TRDD3. Germline V lookup: CDR1 GEAIGNYY, CDR2 EKD. V lost 0 bases, J lost 8 bases, and 2 bases stayed unmatched. The CDR3 sequence is 14 residues long.

This clone has a handful of counts. TCRdb assigns this DNA the protein of a much larger clone, which departs from its translation at residue 5; this likely reflects a read error, and the protein shown comes from translating the DNA. The V gene is TRDV2, the J gene TRDJ2; 9 bases are shared with TRDD3. The CDR3 runs to 15 residues. Germline CDR1 GEAIGNYY, CDR2 EKD. J gave up 1 base and V 3 bases, and 2 bases lay outside the gene matches. CDR3 sequence: CACDVLGDLTAQLFF. CDR3 nucleotides: TGTGCCTGTGACGTACTGGGGGATTTGACAGCACAACTCTTCTTT.

Note on this clone: It may be a read error: a sequence one base away is much more abundant. Other DNA sequences in this sample translate to the same CDR3. The gene calls are TRDV2 and TRDJ3; 12 bases agree with TRDD3. The CDR3 is 19 amino acids. CDR1 and CDR2 (germline): GEAIGNYY, EKD. In DNA, the CDR3 is TGTGCCTGTGACATACTGGGGGATACAAGCTCCTGGGACACCCGACAGATGTTCTTC. It is translated as CACDILGDTSSWDTRQMFF.

This clone was observed a few times. The protein TCRdb lists belongs to a much larger clone and differs from this DNA's translation at residue 8, which points to a read error; the protein shown is made from the DNA. The chain employs TRDV2 and TRDJ2; 9 nucleotides match TRDD3. Germline-derived CDR1 and CDR2 are GEAIGNYY and EKD. The CDR3 is 17 residues long. J gave up 6 bases and V 3 bases, and 13 bases lay outside the gene matches. CDR3 sequence reads: CACDVLGGTGGAAQLFF. In DNA, the CDR3 is TGTGCCTGTGACGTACTGGGGGGTACTGGGGGAGCAGCACAACTCTTCTTT.

This clone was counted only a few times. TCRdb records a much larger clone's protein for this DNA, with a difference at residue 10 that likely arises from a read error; the protein given is the translation of the DNA. Other nucleotide sequences from this sample produce the same CDR3. The rearrangement joins TRDV2 to TRDJ3; TRDD3 matches at 9 bases. The CDR3 has 18 amino acids. Germline V gene lookup returns CDR1 GEAIGNYY and CDR2 EKD. Trimming removed 0 bases from V and 2 bases from J; junction bases left unmatched: 4. CDR3 in amino acids: CACDTVGDSPWDTRQMFF. In DNA form, the CDR3 reads TGTGCCTGTGACACCGTGGGGGATAGCCCCTGGGACACCCGACAGATGTTTTTC.

This clone was observed a handful of times. The chain uses TRAV29/DV5 and TRDJ3; 13 positions agree with TRDD3. After removal of 1 base from V and 5 bases from J, the junction contained 9 bases not matched to a gene. The CDR3 totals 19 residues. Germline CDR1 reads NSMFDY; CDR2 reads ISSIKDK. The CDR3 DNA is TGTGCAGCAAGCTTTTACTGGGGGATACGCGTTCGGGACACCCGACAGATGTTTTTC. The encoded protein is CAASFYWGIRVRDTRQMFF.

This clone is termed large. Additional DNA sequences in this sample encode the identical CDR3. The rearrangement joins TRDV2 to TRDJ3, with TRDD3 matching over 10 bases. The V and J ends lost 1 base and 1 base, in that order; junction bases with no gene match: 3. From germline, CDR1 is GEAIGNYY and CDR2 EKD. CDR3 length equals 18 residues. The CDR3 loop is CACDTGGYWSWDTRQMFF. The CDR3 nucleotides are TGTGCCTGTGACACTGGGGGATACTGGTCCTGGGACACCCGACAGATGTTTTTC.

This clone was counted between two and nine times. This DNA translates differently at residue 10 from the TCRdb protein, which is that of a much larger clone; a read error is likely, and the protein shown is the DNA's own translation. J is TRDJ3 and V is TRDV2; D is perhaps TRDD3 (6 bases). The CDR3 sequence is 18 residues long. The ends were cut back, 0 bases at V and 2 bases at J, with 13 bases in the middle. Germline values: CDR1 GEAIGNYY, CDR2 EKD. This CDR3 reads CACDTWGPNPWDTRQMFF. In DNA form, the CDR3 reads TGTGCCTGTGACACCTGGGGGCCAAACCCCTGGGACACCCGACAGATGTTTTTC.

This clone was seen more than once but under ten times. The V gene is TRDV2, the J gene TRDJ3, with 8 nucleotides matching TRDD3. This CDR3 is 18 amino acids long. CDR1 is GEAIGNYY, CDR2 EKD, per germline. V dropped 3 bases and J dropped 3; count of bases not matched to a gene: 9. The CDR3 protein is CACDVLGASRWDTRQMFF. CDR3 in DNA: TGTGCCTGTGACGTACTGGGGGCTAGCCGCTGGGACACCCGACAGATGTTTTTC.

This clone was found a few times. TCRdb pairs this DNA with a much larger clone's protein that differs at residue 9, likely a read error; the protein shown was translated from the DNA. The V and J genes are TRDV2 and TRDJ3; 8 bases agree with TRDD3. The CDR3 consists of 18 residues. Germline loops: CDR1 GEAIGNYY, CDR2 EKD. V dropped 0 bases and J dropped 1; count of bases not matched to a gene: 4. CDR3 DNA sequence: TGTGCCTGTGACACCGTGGGGGATGCATCCTGGGACACCCGACAGATGTTTTTC. It yields the protein CACDTVGDASWDTRQMFF.

Sample share makes this clone large. The sample has other DNA sequences that encode this CDR3 too. V is TRDV2 and J is TRDJ2, with 8 positions matching TRDD3. CDR1 and CDR2 (germline): GEAIGNYY, EKD. V dropped 1 base and J dropped 0; count of bases not matched to a gene: 3. This CDR3 is 16 amino acids long. CDR3 DNA sequence: TGTGCCTGTGACACGGTGGGGGATGCTTTGACAGCACAACTCTTCTTT. It specifies CACDTVGDALTAQLFF.

Concerning this clone: A far larger clone differs by one base, so this is likely a read error. At the DNA level, this CDR3 is encoded by other sequences in the same sample as well. The V call is TRDV2, the J call TRDJ1; D gene uncertain. CDR3 length equals 13 residues. Germline values: CDR1 GEAIGNYY, CDR2 EKD. CDR3 sequence: CACDTWETDKLIF. The CDR3 coding sequence is TGTGCCTGTGACACCTGGGAAACCGATAAGCTCATCTTT.

In this sample, this clone turned up a few times. A clone one base away is much larger, so this may be a read error. Other DNA sequences within the sample encode an identical CDR3. The chain links TRDV2 to TRDJ2, with 11 bases lining up with TRDD3. The CDR3 spans 20 residues. The ends lost 0 bases at V and 0 bases at J; junction bases unmatched: 11. CDR1 and CDR2 (germline): GEAIGNYY, EKD. The CDR3 is CACDTVGGGYARALTAQLFF. The CDR3 bases are TGTGCCTGTGACACCGTAGGTGGGGGATACGCTCGGGCTTTGACAGCACAACTCTTCTTT.

Points on this clone: This DNA's translation and the protein TCRdb lists, from a much larger clone, do not match at residue 5, likely due to a read error; the protein shown is translated from the DNA. The chain recombines TRDV2 with TRDJ2, with 12 bases matching TRDD3. This CDR3 region has 15 residues. CDR1 is GEAIGNYY, CDR2 EKD, per germline. V shed 3 bases, J shed 7 bases, and the junction held 5 bases outside the gene matches. CDR3: CACDAWGIRGAQLFF. The CDR3 nucleotides read TGTGCCTGTGACGCCTGGGGGATACGAGGAGCACAACTCTTCTTT.

This clone was observed a few times. Mismatch with germline at one junction end may stem from a read error. The CDR3 DNA sequence: TGTGCCTGTGGCACCCTGGGGGATACTCCTTCCTGGGACACCCGACAGATGTTTTTC. Amino acid sequence: CACGTLGDTPSWDTRQMFF. The rearrangement joins TRDV2 to TRDJ3, with TRDD3 identical over 11 bases. From germline, CDR1 is GEAIGNYY and CDR2 EKD. The CDR3 consists of 19 residues.

In its sample, this clone ranks as medium-sized. This is likely an artifact of a read error, given a far larger clone one base away. The V call is TRDV2, the J call TRDJ1; TRDD3 agrees at 9 bases. CDR1 is GEAIGNYY, CDR2 EKD, per germline. The CDR3 covers 14 residues. J lost 3 bases, V lost 2 bases, and 3 bases had no gene match. CDR3 sequence: CACDILGDADKLIF. As DNA, the CDR3 is TGTGCCTGTGACATACTGGGGGACGCCGATAAACTCATCTTT.

A remark on this clone: The protein held in TCRdb is that of a much larger clone and does not match this DNA's translation at residue 11, likely because of a read error; the protein shown is translated from the DNA. This chain joins TRDV2 and TRDJ2, with TRDD3 matching over 10 bases. Germline CDR1 and CDR2: GEAIGNYY and EKD. The CDR3 has 15 residues. The CDR3 spells CACDTLGDMTTQLFF. The CDR3 DNA sequence: TGTGCCTGTGACACCCTGGGGGATATGACAACACAACTCTTCTTT.